This record covers a single T cell receptor beta chain. As yet, its antigen is unknown. Other DNA variants within this sample encode the same CDR3. The source of the sample is a study of cytomegalovirus exposure and HLA in healthy donors. For the study at large: There were fewer than 130 million unique TCR beta sequences, drawn from about 179 million T cells, in an earlier analysis. An early data release held 70 million to 90 million unique TCRs from HLA-typed donors. Findings and caveats of the study: Most subjects had HLA-A and HLA-B alleles reportedly predicted accurately by TCR beta sequences. Equally common other TCR beta chains were less clonally expanded than HLA-associated ones, a later analysis found.

Primers: 60 Vbeta forward and 13 Jbeta reverse. Sequenced by immunoSEQ multiplex PCR; TCRdb stores in-frame clones only, minus some. Of approximately 100,000 clones in the sample, over 70% were seen once. The sequenced sample was PBMCs. This sequence originates from a boy younger than 18 in good health and CMV-seronegative.

This CDR3 is CASSLDSGSGNTIYF. CDR3 nucleotide sequence: TGCGCCAGCAGCTTGGATTCAGGGTCTGGAAACACCATATATTTT. The V and J genes are TRBV5-1 and TRBJ1-3, with a tentative D call TRBD1 (5 bases). The CDR3 totals 15 residues. Germline V gives CDR1 SGHRS, CDR2 YFSETQ. V shed 0 bases and J shed 1 base, with 8 bases lying between them.